This TCR beta chain is drawn from a study of shared clonotypes between healthy human individuals (dated by TCRdb to 2018 to 2020). A note on the overall study: A couple of women and a few men aged 18 to 49 years were included in the cohort. For each donor, CD4 naive and CD4 memory were each run on three plates, CD8 naive on two plates, and CD8 memory on one plate. The study deeply sequenced blood TCR repertoires of 5 or 6 healthy adults to estimate repertoire size and the extent of clonotype sharing between individuals. To increase sequencing depth and limit assay-specific biases, TCR repertoire library preparation and sequencing were carried out by different laboratories using diverse techniques. Leukapheresis yielded between about 0.9 and 10 billion PBMCs per donor. Beyond this particular receptor, the publication reports: Because the study included a small number of donors, the genetic and exposure-history diversity represented was limited. Sampling was restricted to blood, and TCR repertoires in tissue are likely to differ from TCR repertoires in blood. Even with the large sequencing depth, rarefaction of the sorted-subset datasets indicated that sequencing was incomplete. Based on pairwise subsampling, the degree of clonotype sharing among donors was expected to be affected by sequencing depth. Naive subsets generally had larger estimated clonotype richness than memory subsets did. About 5% of naive CD4, 3.5% of naive CD8, approximately 2% of memory CD4, and more than 0.35% of memory CD8 clonotypes were shared across several donors. Higher generation probabilities were observed for clonotypes shared by all four sorted-subset donors than for non-shared clonotypes.

Using the deep immunoSEQ assay, multiplex PCR amplified TCR CDR3 regions from genomic DNA. Extracted genomic DNA from each cell subset was spread evenly across all wells of several immunoSEQ 96-well plates, with each plate serving as a replicate. For sorted subsets, each replicate PCR was loaded with around 220 ng genomic DNA, equivalent to approximately 33,000 T cell genomes. Purified libraries were measured with a Qubit 3.0 fluorometer, size-checked on a Bioanalyzer 2100, and measured again with the KAPA Library Quantification kit. Every immunoSEQ 96-well plate was sequenced on a dedicated single-read 150-cycle Illumina NextSeq 550 flow cell. Per the authors' processing: Because only junctional sequences without quality scores were contained in the immunoSEQ output, filtering matching that applied to full-length reads could not be performed. Sequences were annotated with PyIR, a Python wrapper for IgBLAST v1.9, using IMGT germline references to assign V/J genes and CDR3. Reads were removed for weak V/J assignments (E-value above 1e-6), missing CDR3, stop codons, out-of-frame junctions, or ambiguous translated residues. V3J clonotypes were defined as sequences sharing an identical inferred V gene, J gene, and CDR3 amino acid sequence. Percentage overlap between repertoires was computed as shared unique clonotypes divided by the size of the smaller repertoire. Richness of each repertoire was evaluated using RTK rarefaction, the Chao1 estimator, and Recon v2.1 estimates of unobserved clonotypes. Generation probabilities for all TCRbeta clonotypes obtained by the gDNA method from four donors were computed using OLGA. Imported from immuneACCESS, the table was reduced by TCRdb to in-frame sequences with V and J called. These copies leave out some clones; in studies compared against another copy, an unresolved V gene accounts for under half, and the cause of the remainder is not known. D and trimming were read from the DNA, whereas the V and J calls and clone size are those reported in that table. This sample is represented by about 640,000 clones; 60% to 80% of them were singletons. Under 2% of the sample lies in the top ten.

Healthy HIV-negative adults with no recently reported acute infections or vaccinations were included as donors. Only Caucasian adults living in Nashville, Tennessee, USA were represented among the donors. CD4+ T cells were enriched through magnetic negative selection, after which naive cells were positively selected on CD45RA and the remaining negative fraction served as the memory subset. Blood was obtained by leukapheresis, after which PBMCs were separated by Ficoll-Histopaque density gradient centrifugation and cryopreserved in liquid nitrogen vapor phase. Analytical flow cytometry was used to check the purity and quantity of each magnetically sorted T cell population. Genomic DNA was isolated from every sorted fraction and measured by UV absorbance on a Nanodrop 2000c. The germline V gene yields SGHAT for CDR1 and FQNNGV for CDR2. The CDR3 runs 18 residues from the cysteine to the phenylalanine. Here the CDR3 DNA is all that survives: 54 bases in frame from base 1. V is cut back by 6 bases and J by 4 bases, with 14 bases in the junction unmatched.

A word on this clone: It lacks a known antigen. No much larger clone is present one base from it, and per-base qualities are unavailable.

Recombination joined TRBV11-2 with TRBJ2-1, with 11 middle bases fitting TRBD2. The origin of this receptor is a woman aged 25-40 years in good health. The sample comprised memory CD4+ T cells sorted from blood. The cell subset or site label here, explained by the study, means: CD45RA-negative fraction. The CDR3 in this case is CASRQLAGERGEYNEQFF. Here is the DNA: TGTGCCAGCAGACAACTAGCGGGAGAAAGGGGGGAATACAATGAGCAGTTCTTC.